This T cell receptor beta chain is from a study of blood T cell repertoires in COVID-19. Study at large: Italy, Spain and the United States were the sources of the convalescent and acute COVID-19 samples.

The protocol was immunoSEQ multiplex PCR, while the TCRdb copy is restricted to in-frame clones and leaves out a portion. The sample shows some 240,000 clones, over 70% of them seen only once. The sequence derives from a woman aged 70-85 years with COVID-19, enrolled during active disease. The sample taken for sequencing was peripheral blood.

As DNA, the CDR3 is TGCGCCAGCAGCTTGGAGCCTAGCGGGAGTGATACGCAGTATTTT. Amino acids: CASSLEPSGSDTQYF. The chain has TRBV5-1 and TRBJ2-3; TRBD2 matches at 10 bases. The CDR3 totals 15 residues. V gave up 0 bases and J gave up 6 bases; unmatched junction bases: 4. CDR1 is SGHRS and CDR2 is YFSETQ in the germline V gene.